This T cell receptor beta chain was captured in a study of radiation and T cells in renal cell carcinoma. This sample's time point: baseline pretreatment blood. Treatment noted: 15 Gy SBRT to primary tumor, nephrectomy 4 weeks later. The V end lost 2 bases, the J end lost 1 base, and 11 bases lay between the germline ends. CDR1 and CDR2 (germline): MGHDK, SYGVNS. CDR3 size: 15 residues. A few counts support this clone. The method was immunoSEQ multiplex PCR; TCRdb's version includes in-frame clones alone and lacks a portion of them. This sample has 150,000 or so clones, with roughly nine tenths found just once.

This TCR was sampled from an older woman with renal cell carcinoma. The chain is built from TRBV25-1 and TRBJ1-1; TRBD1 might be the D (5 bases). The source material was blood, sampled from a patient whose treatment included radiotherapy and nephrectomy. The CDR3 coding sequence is TGTGCCAGCAGTGAACGGTGGGGGGAGAACACTGAAGCTTTCTTT. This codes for CASSERWGENTEAFF. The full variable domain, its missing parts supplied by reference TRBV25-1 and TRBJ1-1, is EADIYQTPRYLVIGTGKKITLECSQTMGHDKMYWYQQDPGMELHLIHYSYGVNSTEKGDLSSESTVSRIRTEHFPLTLESARPSHTSQYLCASSERWGENTEAFFGQGTRLTVV.